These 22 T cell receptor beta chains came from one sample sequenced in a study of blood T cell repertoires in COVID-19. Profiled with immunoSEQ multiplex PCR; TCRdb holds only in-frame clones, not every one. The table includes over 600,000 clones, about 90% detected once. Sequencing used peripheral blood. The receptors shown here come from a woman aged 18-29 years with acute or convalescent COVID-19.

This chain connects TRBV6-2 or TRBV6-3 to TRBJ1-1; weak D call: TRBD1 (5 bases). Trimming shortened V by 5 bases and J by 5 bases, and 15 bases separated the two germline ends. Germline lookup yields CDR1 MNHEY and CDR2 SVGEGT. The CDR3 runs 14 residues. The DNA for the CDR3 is TGTGCCAGCAGTAGGATGGCAGGGCGGACTGAAGCTTTCTTT. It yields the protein CASSRMAGRTEAFF.

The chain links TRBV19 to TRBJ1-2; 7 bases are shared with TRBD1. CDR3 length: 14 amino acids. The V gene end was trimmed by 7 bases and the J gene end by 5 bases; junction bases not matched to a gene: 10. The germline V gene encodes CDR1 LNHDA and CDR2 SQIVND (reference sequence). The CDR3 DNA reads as TGTGCCAGTACCAGGACAGGAGTAAATTATGGCTACACCTTC. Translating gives CASTRTGVNYGYTF. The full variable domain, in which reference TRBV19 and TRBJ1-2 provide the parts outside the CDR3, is DGGITQSPKYLFRKEGQNVTLSCEQNLNHDAMYWYRQDPGQGLRLIYYSQIVNDFQKGDIAEGYSVSREKKESFPLTVTSAQKNPTAFYLCASTRTGVNYGYTFGSGTRLTVV.

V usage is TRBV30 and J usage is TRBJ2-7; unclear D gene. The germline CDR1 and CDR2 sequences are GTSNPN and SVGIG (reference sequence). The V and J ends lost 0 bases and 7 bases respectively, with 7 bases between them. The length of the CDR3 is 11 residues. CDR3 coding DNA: TGTGCCTGGAGTGTAACCCTAGAGCAGTACTTC. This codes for CAWSVTLEQYF.

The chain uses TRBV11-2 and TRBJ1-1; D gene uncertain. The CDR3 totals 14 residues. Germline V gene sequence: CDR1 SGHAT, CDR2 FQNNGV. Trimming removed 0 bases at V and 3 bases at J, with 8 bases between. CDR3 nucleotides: TGTGCCAGCAGCTTAGATGGCGGGTACACTGAAGCTTTCTTT. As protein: CASSLDGGYTEAFF. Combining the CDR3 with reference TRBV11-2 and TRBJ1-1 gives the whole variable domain EAGVAQSPRYKIIEKRQSVAFWCNPISGHATLYWYQQILGQGPKLLIQFQNNGVVDDSQLPKDRFSAERLKGVDSTLKIQPAKLEDSAVYLCASSLDGGYTEAFFGQGTRLTVV.

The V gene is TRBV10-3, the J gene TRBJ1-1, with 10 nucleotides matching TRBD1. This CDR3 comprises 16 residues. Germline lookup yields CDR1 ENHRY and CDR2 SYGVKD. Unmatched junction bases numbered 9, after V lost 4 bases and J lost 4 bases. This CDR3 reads CAISGGRTGGSTEAFF. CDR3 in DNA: TGTGCCATCAGTGGGGGGAGGACAGGGGGTTCCACTGAAGCTTTCTTT.

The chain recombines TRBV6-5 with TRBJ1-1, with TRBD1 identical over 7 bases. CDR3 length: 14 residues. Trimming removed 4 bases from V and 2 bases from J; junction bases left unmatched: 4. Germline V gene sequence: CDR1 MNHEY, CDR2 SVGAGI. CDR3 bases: TGTGCCAGCAGTTTCACAGGGGTTAACACTGAAGCTTTCTTT. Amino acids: CASSFTGVNTEAFF.

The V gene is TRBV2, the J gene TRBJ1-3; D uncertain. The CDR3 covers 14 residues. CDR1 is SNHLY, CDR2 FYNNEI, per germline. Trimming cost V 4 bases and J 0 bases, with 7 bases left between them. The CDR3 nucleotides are TGTGCCAGCAGTGCAGACAACTCTGGAAACACCATATATTTT. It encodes CASSADNSGNTIYF.

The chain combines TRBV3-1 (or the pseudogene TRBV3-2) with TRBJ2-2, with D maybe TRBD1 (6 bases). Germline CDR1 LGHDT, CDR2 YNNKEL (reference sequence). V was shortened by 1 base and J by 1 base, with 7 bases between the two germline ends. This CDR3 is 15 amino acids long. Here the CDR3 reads CASSQVTGNTGELFF. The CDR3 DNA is TGTGCCAGCAGCCAAGTGACAGGGAACACCGGGGAGCTGTTTTTT.

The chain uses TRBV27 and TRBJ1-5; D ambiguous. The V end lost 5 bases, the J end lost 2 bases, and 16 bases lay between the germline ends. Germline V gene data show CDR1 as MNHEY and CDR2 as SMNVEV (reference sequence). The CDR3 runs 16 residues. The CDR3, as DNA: TGTGCCAGCAGTACCACGGGGTTTCCGGGCAATCAGCCCCAGCATTTT. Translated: CASSTTGFPGNQPQHF.

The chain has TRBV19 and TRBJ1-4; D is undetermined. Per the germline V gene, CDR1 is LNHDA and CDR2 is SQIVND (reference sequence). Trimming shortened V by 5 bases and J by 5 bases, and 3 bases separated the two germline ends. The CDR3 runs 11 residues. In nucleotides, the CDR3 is TGTGCCAGTAGTCTAAATGAAAAACTGTTTTTT. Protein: CASSLNEKLFF.

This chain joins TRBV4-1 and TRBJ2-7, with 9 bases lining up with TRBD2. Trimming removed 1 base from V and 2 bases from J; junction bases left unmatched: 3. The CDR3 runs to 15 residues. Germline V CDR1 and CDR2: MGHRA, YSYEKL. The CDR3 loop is CASSQAASGTYEQYF. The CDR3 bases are TGCGCCAGCAGCCAAGCGGCTAGCGGGACCTACGAGCAGTACTTC.

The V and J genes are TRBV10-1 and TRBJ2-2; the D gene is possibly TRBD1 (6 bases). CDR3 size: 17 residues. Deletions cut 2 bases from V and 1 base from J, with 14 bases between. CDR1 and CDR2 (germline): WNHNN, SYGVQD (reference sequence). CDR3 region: CASSEKITGRNTGELFF. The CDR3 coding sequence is TGCGCCAGCAGTGAGAAAATAACAGGGCGGAACACCGGGGAGCTGTTTTTT.

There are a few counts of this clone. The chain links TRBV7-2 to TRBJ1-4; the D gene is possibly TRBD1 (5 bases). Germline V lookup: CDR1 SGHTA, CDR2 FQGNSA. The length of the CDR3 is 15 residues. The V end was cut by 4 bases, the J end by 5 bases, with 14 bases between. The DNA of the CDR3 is TGTGCCAGCAGCTACCTGGGACTGGGAAATGAAAAACTGTTTTTT. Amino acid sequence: CASSYLGLGNEKLFF.

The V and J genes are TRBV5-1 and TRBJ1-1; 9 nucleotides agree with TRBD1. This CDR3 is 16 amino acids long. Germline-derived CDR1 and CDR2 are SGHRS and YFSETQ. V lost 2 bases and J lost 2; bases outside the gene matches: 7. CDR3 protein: CASSLLQGAVNTEAFF. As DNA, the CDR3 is TGCGCCAGCAGCTTATTACAGGGGGCAGTAAACACTGAAGCTTTCTTT.

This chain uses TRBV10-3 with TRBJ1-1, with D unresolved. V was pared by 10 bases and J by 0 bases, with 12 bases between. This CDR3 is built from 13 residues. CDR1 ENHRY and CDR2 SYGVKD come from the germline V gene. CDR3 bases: TGTGCCACCAAGTCTGCGTTGAACACTGAAGCTTTCTTT. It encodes CATKSALNTEAFF.

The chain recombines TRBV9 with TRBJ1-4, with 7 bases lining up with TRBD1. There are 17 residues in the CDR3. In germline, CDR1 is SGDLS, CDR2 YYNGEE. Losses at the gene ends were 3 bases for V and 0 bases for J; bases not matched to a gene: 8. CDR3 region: CASSEGQRGTTNEKLFF. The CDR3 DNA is TGTGCCAGCAGCGAGGGACAGCGGGGGACAACTAATGAAAAACTGTTTTTT.

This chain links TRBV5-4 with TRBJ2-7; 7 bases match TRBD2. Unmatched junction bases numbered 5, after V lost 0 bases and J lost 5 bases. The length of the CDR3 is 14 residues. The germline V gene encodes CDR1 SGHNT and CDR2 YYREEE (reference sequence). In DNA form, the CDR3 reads TGTGCCAGCAGCTTGGTACACCGGGGGGACGAGCAGTACTTC. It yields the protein CASSLVHRGDEQYF.

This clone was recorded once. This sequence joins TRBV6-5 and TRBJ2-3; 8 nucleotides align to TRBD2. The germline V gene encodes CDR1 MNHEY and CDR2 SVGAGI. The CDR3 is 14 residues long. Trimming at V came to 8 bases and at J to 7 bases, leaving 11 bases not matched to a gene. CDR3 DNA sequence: TGTGCCAGCGGGGCCGCGGGGGGCCGGTATACGCAGTATTTT. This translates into CASGAAGGRYTQYF.

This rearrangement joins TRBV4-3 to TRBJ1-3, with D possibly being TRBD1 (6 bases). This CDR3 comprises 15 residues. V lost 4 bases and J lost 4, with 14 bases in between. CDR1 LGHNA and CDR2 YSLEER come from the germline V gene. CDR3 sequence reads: CASSRIQGSGNTIYF. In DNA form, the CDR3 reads TGCGCCAGCAGCCGAATACAGGGTTCCGGAAACACCATATATTTT.

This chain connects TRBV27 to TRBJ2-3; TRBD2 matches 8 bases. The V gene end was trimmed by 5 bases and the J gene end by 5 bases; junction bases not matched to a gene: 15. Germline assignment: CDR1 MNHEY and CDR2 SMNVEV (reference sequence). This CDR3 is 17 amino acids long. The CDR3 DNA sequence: TGTGCCAGCAGTCCTGGACGGGGGGGCCGTTTCAGAGATACGCAGTATTTT. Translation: CASSPGRGGRFRDTQYF.

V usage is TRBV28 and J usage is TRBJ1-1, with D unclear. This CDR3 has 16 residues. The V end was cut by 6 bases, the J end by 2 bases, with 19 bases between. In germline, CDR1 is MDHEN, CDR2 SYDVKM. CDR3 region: CASSRTPMSLNTEAFF. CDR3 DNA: TGTGCCAGCAGCCGAACCCCTATGTCTTTAAACACTGAAGCTTTCTTT.

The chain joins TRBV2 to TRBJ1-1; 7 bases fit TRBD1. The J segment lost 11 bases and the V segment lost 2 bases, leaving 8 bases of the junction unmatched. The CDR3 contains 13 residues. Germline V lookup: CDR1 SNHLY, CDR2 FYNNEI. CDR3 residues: CASSEMRGRTAFF. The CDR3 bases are TGTGCCAGCAGTGAAATGAGGGGGCGCACCGCTTTCTTT. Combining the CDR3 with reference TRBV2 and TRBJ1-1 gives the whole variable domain EPEVTQTPSHQVTQMGQEVILRCVPISNHLYFYWYRQILGQKVEFLVSFYNNEISEKSEIFDDQFSVERPDGSNFTLKIRSTKLEDSAMYFCASSEMRGRTAFFGQGTRLTVV.